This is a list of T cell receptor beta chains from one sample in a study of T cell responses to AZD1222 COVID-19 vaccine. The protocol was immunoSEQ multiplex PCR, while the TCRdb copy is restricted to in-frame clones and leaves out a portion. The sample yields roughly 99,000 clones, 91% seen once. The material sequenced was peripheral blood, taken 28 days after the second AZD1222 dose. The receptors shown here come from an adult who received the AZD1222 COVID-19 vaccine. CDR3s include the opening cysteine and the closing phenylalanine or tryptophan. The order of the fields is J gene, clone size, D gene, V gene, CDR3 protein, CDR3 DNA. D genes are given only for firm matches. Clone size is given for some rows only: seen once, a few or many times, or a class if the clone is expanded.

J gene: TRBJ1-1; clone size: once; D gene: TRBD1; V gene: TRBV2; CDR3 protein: CASSTDRGNTEAFF; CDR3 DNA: TGTGCCAGCAGCACCGACAGGGGGAACACTGAAGCTTTCTTT
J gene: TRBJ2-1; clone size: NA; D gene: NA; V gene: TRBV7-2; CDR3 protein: CASSPLSPNEQFF; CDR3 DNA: TGTGCCAGCAGCCCCCTATCCCCAAATGAGCAGTTCTTC
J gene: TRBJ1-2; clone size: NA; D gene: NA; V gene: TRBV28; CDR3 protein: CASSLGPQGGYTF; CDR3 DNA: TGTGCCAGCAGTTTAGGGCCCCAGGGGGGCTACACCTTC
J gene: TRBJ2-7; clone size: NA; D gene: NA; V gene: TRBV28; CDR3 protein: CASRVRDGAYEQYF; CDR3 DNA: TGTGCCAGCAGAGTCCGGGACGGGGCCTACGAGCAGTACTTC
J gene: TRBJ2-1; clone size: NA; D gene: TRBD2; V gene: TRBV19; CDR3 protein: CATSRTSGMNEQFF; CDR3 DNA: TGTGCCACCTCTAGGACTAGCGGGATGAATGAGCAGTTCTTC
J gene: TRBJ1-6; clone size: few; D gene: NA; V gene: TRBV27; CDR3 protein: CASSLQGHHLQFNSPLHF; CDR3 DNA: TGTGCCAGCAGTTTACAGGGACACCATCTACAATTCAATTCACCCCTCCACTTT
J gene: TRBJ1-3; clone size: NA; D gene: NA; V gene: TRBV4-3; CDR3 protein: CASSQDSGGFAGNTIYF; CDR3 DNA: TGCGCCAGCAGCCAAGACTCGGGAGGGTTCGCTGGAAACACCATATATTTT
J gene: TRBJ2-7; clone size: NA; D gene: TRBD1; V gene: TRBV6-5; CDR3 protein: CASSQGAYEQYF; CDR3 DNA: TGTGCCAGCAGCCAGGGGGCTTACGAGCAGTACTTC
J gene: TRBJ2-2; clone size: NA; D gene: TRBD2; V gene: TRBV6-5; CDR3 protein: CALRSAGAGTGELFF; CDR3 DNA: TGTGCCCTTCGCTCGGCGGGAGCGGGGACCGGGGAGCTGTTTTTT
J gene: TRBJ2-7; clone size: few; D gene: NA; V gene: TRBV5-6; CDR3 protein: CASSLRGYEQYF; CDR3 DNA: TGTGCCAGCAGCTTGAGGGGCTACGAGCAGTACTTC
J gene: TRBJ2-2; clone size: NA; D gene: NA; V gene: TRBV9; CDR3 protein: CASSIRGDPGELFF; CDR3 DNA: TGTGCCAGCAGCATCAGGGGAGACCCCGGGGAGCTGTTTTTT
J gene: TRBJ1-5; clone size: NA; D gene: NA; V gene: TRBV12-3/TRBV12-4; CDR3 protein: CASSLGVQPQHF; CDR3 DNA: TGTGCCAGCAGTTTAGGAGTGCAGCCCCAGCATTTT
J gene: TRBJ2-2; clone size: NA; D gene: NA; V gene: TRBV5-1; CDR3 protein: CASSLKGHANTGELFF; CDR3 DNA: TGCGCCAGCAGCTTGAAGGGACACGCGAACACCGGGGAGCTGTTTTTT
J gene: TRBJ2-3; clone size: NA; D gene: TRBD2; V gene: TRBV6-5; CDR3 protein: CASSYASGNSDTQYF; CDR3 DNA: TGTGCCAGCAGTTACGCTAGCGGGAACTCTGATACGCAGTATTTT
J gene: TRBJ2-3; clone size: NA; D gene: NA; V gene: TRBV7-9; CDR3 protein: CASSLGTSTDTQYF; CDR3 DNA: TGTGCCAGCAGCTTAGGGACAAGCACAGATACGCAGTATTTT
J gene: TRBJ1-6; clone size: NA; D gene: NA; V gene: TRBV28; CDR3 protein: CASSQTMGPHF; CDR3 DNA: TGTGCCAGCAGCCAGACGATGGGCCCCCACTTT
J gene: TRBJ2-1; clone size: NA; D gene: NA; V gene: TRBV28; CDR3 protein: CASSRTGYNEQFF; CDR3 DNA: TGTGCCAGCAGCCGTACTGGATACAATGAGCAGTTCTTC
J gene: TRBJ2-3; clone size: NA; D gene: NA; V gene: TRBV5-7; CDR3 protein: CASSGRGTTDTQYF; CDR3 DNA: TGTGCCAGCAGCGGGCGTGGGACAACAGATACGCAGTATTTT
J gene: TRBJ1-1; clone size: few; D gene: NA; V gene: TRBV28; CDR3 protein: CASSFWDGLKREAFF; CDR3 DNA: TGTGCCAGCAGTTTTTGGGACGGCCTAAAACGAGAAGCTTTCTTT
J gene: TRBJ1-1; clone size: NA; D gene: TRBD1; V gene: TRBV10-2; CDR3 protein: CASRTGATEAFF; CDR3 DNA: TGCGCCAGCAGGACAGGGGCCACTGAAGCTTTCTTT
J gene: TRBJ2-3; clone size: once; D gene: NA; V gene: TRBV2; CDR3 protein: CASRGGQTWGTDTQYF; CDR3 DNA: TGTGCCAGCAGGGGGGGACAAACCTGGGGCACAGATACGCAGTATTTT
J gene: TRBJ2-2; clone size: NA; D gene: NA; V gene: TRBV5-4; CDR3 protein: CASSFGQNTGELFF; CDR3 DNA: TGTGCCAGCAGCTTCGGCCAGAACACCGGGGAGCTGTTTTTT
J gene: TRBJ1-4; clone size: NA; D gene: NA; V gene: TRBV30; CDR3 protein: CAWRRGGTGEKLFF; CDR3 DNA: TGTGCCTGGAGAAGGGGGGGAACGGGGGAAAAACTGTTTTTT
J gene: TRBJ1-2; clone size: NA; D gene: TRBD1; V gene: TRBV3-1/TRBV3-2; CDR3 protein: CASSQGRDRVAGYTF; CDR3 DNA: TGTGCCAGCAGCCAAGGAAGGGACAGGGTAGCTGGCTACACCTTC
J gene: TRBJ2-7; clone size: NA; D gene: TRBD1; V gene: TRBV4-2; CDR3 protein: CASSPRDSSYEQYF; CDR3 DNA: TGTGCCAGCAGCCCTCGGGACAGTTCCTACGAGCAGTACTTC
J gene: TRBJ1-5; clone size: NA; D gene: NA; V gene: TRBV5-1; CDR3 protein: CASSLARGQPQHF; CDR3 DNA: TGCGCCAGCAGCTTGGCCCGTGGTCAGCCCCAGCATTTT
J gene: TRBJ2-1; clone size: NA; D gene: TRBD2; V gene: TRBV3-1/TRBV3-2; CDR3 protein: CASSQELGGRGGNEQFF; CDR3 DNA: TGTGCCAGCAGCCAAGAATTGGGCGGGAGAGGCGGCAATGAGCAGTTCTTC
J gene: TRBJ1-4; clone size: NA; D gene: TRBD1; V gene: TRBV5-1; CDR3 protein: CASSTGTGEKLFF; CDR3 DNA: TGCGCCAGCAGCACTGGGACAGGGGAAAAACTGTTTTTT
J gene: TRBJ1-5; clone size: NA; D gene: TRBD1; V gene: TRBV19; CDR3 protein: CASTTTLRTGEGQPQHF; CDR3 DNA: TGTGCCAGTACTACTACCTTAAGAACAGGGGAAGGTCAGCCCCAGCATTTT
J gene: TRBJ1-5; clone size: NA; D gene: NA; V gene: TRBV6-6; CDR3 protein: CASSTGQRGNQPQHF; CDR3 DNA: TGTGCCAGCAGTACCGGACAGAGGGGCAATCAGCCCCAGCATTTT
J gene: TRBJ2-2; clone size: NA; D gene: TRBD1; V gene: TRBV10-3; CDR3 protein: CAFGDRGPGELFF; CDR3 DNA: TGTGCCTTCGGTGACAGGGGTCCCGGGGAGCTGTTTTTT
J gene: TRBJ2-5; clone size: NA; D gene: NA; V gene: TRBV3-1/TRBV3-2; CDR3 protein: CASSQDIGGWETQYF; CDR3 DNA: TGTGCCAGCAGCCAAGATATTGGGGGCTGGGAGACCCAGTACTTC
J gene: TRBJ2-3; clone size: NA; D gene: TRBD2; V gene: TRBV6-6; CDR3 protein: CASRGTSGPADTQYF; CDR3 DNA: TGTGCCAGCAGGGGGACTAGCGGACCTGCAGATACGCAGTATTTT
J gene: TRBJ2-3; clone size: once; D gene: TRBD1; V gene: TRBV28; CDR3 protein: CASSPQPGQGGSTDTQYF; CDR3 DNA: TGTGCCAGCAGCCCTCAGCCCGGACAGGGAGGTAGCACAGATACGCAGTATTTT
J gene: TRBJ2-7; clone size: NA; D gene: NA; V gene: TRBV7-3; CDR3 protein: CASRISGVYEQYF; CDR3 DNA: TGTGCCAGCCGGATCTCGGGAGTCTACGAGCAGTACTTC
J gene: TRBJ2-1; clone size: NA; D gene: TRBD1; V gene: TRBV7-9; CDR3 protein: CASSRPGQGDHEQFF; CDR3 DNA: TGTGCCAGCAGCCGACCCGGACAGGGGGACCATGAGCAGTTCTTC
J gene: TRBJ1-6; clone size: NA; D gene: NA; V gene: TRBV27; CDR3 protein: CASSLNRASPLHF; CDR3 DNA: TGTGCCAGCAGTTTGAACAGGGCTTCACCCCTCCACTTT
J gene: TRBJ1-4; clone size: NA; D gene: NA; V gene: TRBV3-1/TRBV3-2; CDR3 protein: CASSHTGSRNEKLFF; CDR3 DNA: TGTGCCAGCAGCCACACCGGGAGTCGGAATGAAAAACTGTTTTTT
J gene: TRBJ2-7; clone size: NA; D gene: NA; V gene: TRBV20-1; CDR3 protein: CSASAPLEQYF; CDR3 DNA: TGCAGTGCTTCCGCCCCCCTCGAGCAGTACTTC
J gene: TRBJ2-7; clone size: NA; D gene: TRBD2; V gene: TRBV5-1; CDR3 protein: CASSGGLAGGYEQYF; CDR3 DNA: TGCGCCAGCAGCGGGGGACTAGCGGGAGGTTACGAGCAGTACTTC
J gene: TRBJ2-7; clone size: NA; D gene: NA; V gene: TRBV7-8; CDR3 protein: CASSLGIGGIEQYF; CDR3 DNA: TGTGCCAGCAGCTTAGGTATTGGGGGTATCGAGCAGTACTTC
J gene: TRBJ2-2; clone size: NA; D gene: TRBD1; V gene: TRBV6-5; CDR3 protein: CASSRDSQNTGELFF; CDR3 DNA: TGTGCCAGCAGTCGGGACAGCCAGAACACCGGGGAGCTGTTTTTT
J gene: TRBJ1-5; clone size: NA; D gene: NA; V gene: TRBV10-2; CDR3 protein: CAARGLVCIGNQPQHF; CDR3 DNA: TGCGCCGCAAGAGGGTTGGTATGTATTGGCAATCAGCCCCAGCATTTT
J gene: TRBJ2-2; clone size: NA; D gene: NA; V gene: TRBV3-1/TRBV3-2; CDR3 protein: CASSSSASGTGELFF; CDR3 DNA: TGTGCCAGCAGCTCCAGCGCCTCGGGCACCGGGGAGCTGTTTTTT